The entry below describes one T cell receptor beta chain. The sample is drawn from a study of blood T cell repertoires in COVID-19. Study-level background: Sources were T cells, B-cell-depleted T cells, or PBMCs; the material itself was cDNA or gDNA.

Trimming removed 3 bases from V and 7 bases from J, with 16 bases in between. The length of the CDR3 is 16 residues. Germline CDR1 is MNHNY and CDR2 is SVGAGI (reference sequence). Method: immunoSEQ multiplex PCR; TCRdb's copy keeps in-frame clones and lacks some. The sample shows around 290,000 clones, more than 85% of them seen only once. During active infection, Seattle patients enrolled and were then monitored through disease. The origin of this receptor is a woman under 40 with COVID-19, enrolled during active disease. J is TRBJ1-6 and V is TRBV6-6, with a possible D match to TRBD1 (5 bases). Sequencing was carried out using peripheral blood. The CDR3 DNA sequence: TGTGCCAGCAGTTATTCTTTTGTGGCAGGGAATTCACCCCTCCACTTT. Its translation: CASSYSFVAGNSPLHF.